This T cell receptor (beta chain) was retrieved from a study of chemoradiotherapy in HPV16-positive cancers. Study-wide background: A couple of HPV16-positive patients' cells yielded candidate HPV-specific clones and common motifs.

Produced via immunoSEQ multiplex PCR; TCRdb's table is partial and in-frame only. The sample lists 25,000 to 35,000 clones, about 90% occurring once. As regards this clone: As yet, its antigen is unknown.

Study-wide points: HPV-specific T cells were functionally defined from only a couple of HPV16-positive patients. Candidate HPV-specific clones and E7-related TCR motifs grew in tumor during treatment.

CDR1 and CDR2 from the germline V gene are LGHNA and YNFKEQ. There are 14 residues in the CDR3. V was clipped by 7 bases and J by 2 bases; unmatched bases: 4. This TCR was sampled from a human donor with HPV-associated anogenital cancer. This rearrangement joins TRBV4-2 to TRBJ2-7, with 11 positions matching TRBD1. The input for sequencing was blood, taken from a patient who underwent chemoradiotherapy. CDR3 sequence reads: CASTLGQGAYEQYF. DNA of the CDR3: TGTGCCAGCACCCTGGGACAGGGGGCCTACGAGCAGTACTTC.